These 27 T cell receptor beta chains came from one sample sequenced in a study of Ad26.COV2.S vaccination and SARS-CoV-2 variants (dated by TCRdb to the early 2020s). The treatment or condition label for this specimen denotes: 15 to 20 received Ad26.COV2.S at low or high dose, single or two shots; about 5 received placebo; per-sample allocation not given. For vaccine and placebo recipients, the sequenced repertoires came from samples collected on day 63 after the first injection. The receptor library was made with the immunoSEQ multiplex PCR assay. Sourced from immuneACCESS, this table was stored by TCRdb with only in-frame sequences that have V and J called. A share of the clones is absent; for the studies checked, an unresolved V gene accounts for under half, and the remainder has no known explanation. The sample table contains some 290,000 clones; only one count was recorded for 86% of them. The ten largest clones add up to approximately 2% of the sample.

Sequenced material: peripheral blood, taken in a trial of Ad26.COV2.S vaccine versus placebo. Receptor source: a person between 18 and 65 years old who received the Ad26.COV2.S COVID-19 vaccine or a placebo.

In regard to this clone: This same CDR3 is encoded by further DNA sequences in the sample. V gene TRBV15 combines with J gene TRBJ1-5, with D uncertain. Germline CDR1 LNHNV, CDR2 YYDKDF (reference sequence). The CDR3 consists of 18 residues. The germline V and J ends were trimmed by 0 bases and 1 base, with 16 bases remaining between them. The CDR3 loop reads CATSRDSVDVTSNQPQHF. CDR3 bases: TGTGCCACCAGCAGAGATTCCGTTGATGTAACCAGCAATCAGCCCCAGCATTTT.

The V call is TRBV4-2, the J call TRBJ1-2, with D possibly TRBD1 on 5 matching bases. CDR3 length: 14 residues. V was shortened by 3 bases and J by 7 bases, with 15 bases between the two germline ends. Looked up from germline, CDR1 is LGHNA and CDR2 is YNFKEQ. The CDR3 protein is CASSQGGGGVGYTF. In DNA, the CDR3 is TGTGCCAGCAGCCAGGGGGGGGGTGGTGTTGGCTACACCTTC.

The chain couples TRBV5-1 to TRBJ1-2; 8 nucleotides align to TRBD1. Germline assignment: CDR1 SGHRS and CDR2 YFSETQ. The J segment lost 8 bases and the V segment lost 0 bases, leaving 3 bases of the junction unmatched. CDR3 length: 13 amino acids. CDR3 sequence reads: CASSLDRGRGYTF. The CDR3 nucleotides are TGCGCCAGCAGCTTGGACAGGGGGAGAGGCTACACCTTC. The full variable domain, rest sourced from reference TRBV5-1 and TRBJ1-2, is KAGVTQTPRYLIKTRGQQVTLSCSPISGHRSVSWYQQTPGQGLQFLFEYFSETQRNKGNFPGRFSGRQFSNSRSEMNVSTLELGDSALYLCASSLDRGRGYTFGSGTRLTVV.

The gene calls are TRBV11-3 and TRBJ2-3, with 8 nucleotides matching TRBD2. CDR1 is SGHNT and CDR2 is YENEEA in the germline V gene. Unmatched junction bases numbered 7, after V lost 5 bases and J lost 3 bases. This CDR3 spans 15 amino acids. The CDR3 loop reads CASSRGGSLTDTQYF. CDR3 DNA sequence: TGTGCCAGCAGCCGGGGGGGGAGTTTGACAGATACGCAGTATTTT.

V is TRBV9 and J is TRBJ2-5; D perhaps matches TRBD1 (5 bases). The CDR3 covers 16 residues. V shed 0 bases and J shed 2 bases, with 14 bases lying between them. Per the germline V gene, CDR1 is SGDLS and CDR2 is YYNGEE. This chain's CDR3 is CASSVALRQTQETQYF. The CDR3 coding sequence is TGTGCCAGCAGCGTAGCGTTGAGACAGACGCAAGAGACCCAGTACTTC.

V and J are TRBV25-1 and TRBJ1-3; D may be TRBD1 (5 bases). V was cut by 2 bases and J by 2 bases, with 7 bases left in between. This CDR3 comprises 14 residues. Germline CDR1 is MGHDK and CDR2 is SYGVNS. This chain's CDR3 is CASSEQGPGNTIYF. Written as DNA, the CDR3 is TGTGCCAGCAGTGAACAGGGTCCTGGAAACACCATATATTTT.

The V call is TRBV19, the J call TRBJ2-7; D uncertain. Germline lookup yields CDR1 LNHDA and CDR2 SQIVND (reference sequence). The V and J ends lost 5 bases and 4 bases respectively, with 21 bases between them. The CDR3 loop spans 16 amino acids. CDR3 amino acids: CASSLRAPRQAYEQYF. Written as DNA, the CDR3 is TGTGCCAGTAGTCTACGGGCCCCCCGCCAAGCTTACGAGCAGTACTTC.

This clone came up once. The V call is TRBV12-3 or TRBV12-4, the J call TRBJ1-4; 7 positions agree with TRBD1. Trimming at V came to 6 bases and at J to 8 bases, leaving 6 bases not matched to a gene. CDR3 size: 13 residues. DNA of the CDR3: TGTGCCAGCAGCCCTACAGGGGACGAAAAACTGTTTTTT. It codes for CASSPTGDEKLFF.

The chain carries TRBV6-6 and TRBJ2-7; no clear D. Trimming left V 7 bases short and J 4 bases short, with 20 bases between. Germline values: CDR1 MNHNY, CDR2 SVGAGI (reference sequence). The CDR3 contains 15 residues. This chain's CDR3 is CASTFLAGTTYEQYF. The CDR3 DNA is TGTGCCAGCACCTTCTTGGCAGGAACTACTTACGAGCAGTACTTC.

This clone has just a few counts. This chain joins TRBV7-3 and TRBJ2-1; D not certain. The length of the CDR3 is 10 residues. The germline V and J ends were trimmed by 9 bases and 13 bases, with 13 bases remaining between them. From germline, CDR1 is SGHTA and CDR2 FQGTGA. DNA for the CDR3: TGTGCCAGAGCGATTGGGGAACAGTTCTTC. Translated, it gives CARAIGEQFF. Full variable domain (rest looked up from reference TRBV7-3 and TRBJ2-1): GAGVSQTPSNKVTEKGKYVELRCDPISGHTALYWYRQSLGQGPEFLIYFQGTGAADDSGLPNDRFFAVRPEGSVSTLKIQRTERGDSAVYLCARAIGEQFFGPGTRLTVL.

The chain employs TRBV7-9 and TRBJ2-2; D not resolved. CDR1 and CDR2 from the germline V gene are SEHNR and FQNEAQ (reference sequence). Trimming stripped 2 bases from V and 4 bases from J, with 5 bases between. CDR3 size: 13 residues. The CDR3 region is CASSLSGTGELFF. The CDR3 DNA follows: TGTGCCAGCAGCTTATCTGGCACCGGGGAGCTGTTTTTT.

V is TRBV6-5 and J is TRBJ1-1, with D possibly being TRBD1 (5 bases). CDR1 is MNHEY, CDR2 SVGAGI, per germline. The length of the CDR3 is 14 residues. Trimming pared 6 bases from V and 7 bases from J, leaving 18 bases between. The CDR3 DNA is TGTGCCAGCAGCGCCCTAGGGGACTTCAATGAAGCTTTCTTT. It yields the protein CASSALGDFNEAFF.

The chain's CDR3 is CASSESHQGARNEQYF. Written as DNA, the CDR3 is TGTGCCAGCAGTGAATCCCACCAGGGGGCGAGGAACGAGCAGTACTTC. The rearrangement uses TRBV25-1 and TRBJ2-7; 8 bases fit TRBD1. This CDR3 has 16 residues. V lost 1 base, J lost 5 bases, and 10 bases stayed unmatched. The germline V gene has CDR1 MGHDK and CDR2 SYGVNS.

The rearrangement uses TRBV28 and TRBJ1-6; D is undetermined. The CDR3 is 15 amino acids. CDR1 and CDR2 from the germline V gene are MDHEN and SYDVKM. Trimming took off 6 bases at V and 10 bases at J, with 19 bases between the two ends. The CDR3 DNA is TGTGCCAGCAGATACCCCCGGAAGACGGGCTCACCCCTCCACTTT. The encoded protein is CASRYPRKTGSPLHF.

The chain carries TRBV7-6 and TRBJ1-6; the D gene is possibly TRBD1 (6 bases). The CDR3 has 15 amino acids. The germline V gene has CDR1 SGHVS and CDR2 FNYEAQ. V lost 10 bases and J 7 bases, leaving 20 bases between the germline ends. CDR3 region: CATKGKGEGNSPLHF. The DNA of the CDR3 is TGTGCCACCAAGGGAAAGGGGGAAGGAAATTCACCCCTCCACTTT.

This clone appeared a few times. The V and J genes are TRBV21-1 and TRBJ2-5; TRBD1 is the table's D call and was not checked against the DNA. TRBV21-1 is a pseudogene locus. This CDR3 is built from 19 residues. The CDR3 coding sequence is TGTGCCAGCAGCCTTAGAGGGAGGGACAGGGGGACCCCATTGGAGACCCAGTACTTC. It specifies CASSLRGRDRGTPLETQYF.

This clone was seen just once. This chain joins TRBV4-1 and TRBJ1-2; D call uncertain. Germline V gene sequence: CDR1 MGHRA, CDR2 YSYEKL. Deletions cut 0 bases from V and 6 bases from J, with 8 bases between. The CDR3 contains 13 residues. In nucleotides, the CDR3 is TGCGCCAGCAGCCAAGAGTACGGGAATGGCTACACCTTC. Amino acids: CASSQEYGNGYTF.

V and J are TRBV5-1 and TRBJ2-2, with no clear D. CDR1 SGHRS and CDR2 YFSETQ come from the germline V gene. The CDR3 is made up of 14 amino acids. Between the trimmed V and J ends, which lost 4 bases and 5 bases, there was a span of 12 bases. CDR3 sequence: CASSSARDTGELFF. Written as DNA, the CDR3 is TGCGCCAGCAGCAGCGCTAGGGATACCGGGGAGCTGTTTTTT.

V usage is TRBV9 and J usage is TRBJ1-2, with D unresolved. Germline CDR1 reads SGDLS; CDR2 reads YYNGEE. The CDR3 contains 10 residues. V lost 8 bases and J 4 bases, leaving 6 bases between the germline ends. The CDR3 sequence: CASAGYGYTF. CDR3 in DNA: TGTGCCAGTGCTGGCTATGGCTACACCTTC.

Of note for this clone: The same CDR3 can be traced to other DNA sequences in this sample. J is TRBJ1-2 and V is TRBV7-2, with D possibly TRBD1 on 6 matching bases. Germline lookup yields CDR1 SGHTA and CDR2 FQGNSA. The V end was cut by 1 base, the J end by 3 bases, with 6 bases between. CDR3 length equals 13 residues. The CDR3 DNA reads as TGTGCCAGCAGCTTAGACAGGGACTATGGCTACACCTTC. Its translation is CASSLDRDYGYTF.

The chain carries TRBV9 and TRBJ1-6; no clear D gene. With 3 bases removed from V and 0 bases from J, the gap between germline ends came to 7 bases. This CDR3 is built from 15 residues. The V gene's germline CDR1 is SGDLS and CDR2 YYNGEE. DNA for the CDR3: TGTGCCAGCAGCGCCCACAGCTCCTATAATTCACCCCTCCACTTT. It encodes CASSAHSSYNSPLHF.

The J gene is TRBJ1-5, the V gene TRBV11-2; D perhaps matches TRBD1 (5 bases). The CDR3 sequence is 15 residues long. Trimming left V 5 bases short and J 1 base short, with 12 bases between. The germline gives CDR1 SGHAT, CDR2 FQNNGV. CDR3 amino acids: CASSQGSKSNQPQHF. The CDR3 DNA reads TGTGCCAGCAGCCAGGGCAGTAAAAGCAATCAGCCCCAGCATTTT.

The chain uses TRBV15 and TRBJ1-2; D is undetermined. Germline CDR1 is LNHNV and CDR2 is YYDKDF (reference sequence). The CDR3 runs to 14 residues. With 5 bases removed from V and 1 base from J, the gap between germline ends came to 11 bases. The CDR3 loop is CATSPPEVNYGYTF. The CDR3 DNA is TGTGCCACCAGCCCCCCCGAGGTTAACTATGGCTACACCTTC.

The chain links TRBV5-4 to TRBJ2-7; D is uncertain. The germline V and J ends were trimmed by 1 base and 3 bases, with 14 bases remaining between them. Looked up from germline, CDR1 is SGHNT and CDR2 is YYREEE (reference sequence). The CDR3 is 15 amino acids. This CDR3 reads CASSLIDRQSYEQYF. The DNA of the CDR3 is TGTGCCAGCAGCTTGATAGACCGGCAGAGCTACGAGCAGTACTTC.

CDR3 coding DNA: TGTGCCAGTAGTAGATACAGGGGAGAGATGAACACTGAAGCTTTCTTT. Translated: CASSRYRGEMNTEAFF. V usage is TRBV19 and J usage is TRBJ1-1; TRBD1 matches at 7 bases. Germline CDR1 reads LNHDA; CDR2 reads SQIVND (reference sequence). The junction had 8 bases not matched to a gene; V was cut back by 4 bases and J by 0 bases. The CDR3 is 16 amino acids.

The chain joins TRBV5-1 to TRBJ2-1, with D possibly being TRBD1 or TRBD2 (5 bases each). From germline, CDR1 is SGHRS and CDR2 YFSETQ. This CDR3 region has 16 residues. Trimming stripped 1 base from V and 4 bases from J, with 15 bases between. CDR3 protein: CASSLSENGAYNEQFF. The CDR3 DNA reads as TGCGCCAGCAGCTTGTCGGAAAACGGGGCTTACAATGAGCAGTTCTTC. Variable domain in full (rest from reference TRBV5-1 and TRBJ2-1): KAGVTQTPRYLIKTRGQQVTLSCSPISGHRSVSWYQQTPGQGLQFLFEYFSETQRNKGNFPGRFSGRQFSNSRSEMNVSTLELGDSALYLCASSLSENGAYNEQFFGPGTRLTVL.

This clone has a single count. This sequence joins TRBV19 and TRBJ1-2; TRBD1 matches 9 bases. Looked up from germline, CDR1 is LNHDA and CDR2 is SQIVND (reference sequence). The CDR3 runs to 13 residues. With 5 bases clipped from V and 6 bases from J, the junction kept 4 bases outside the gene matches. This CDR3 reads CASSPGQGHGYTF. In DNA, the CDR3 is TGTGCCAGTAGTCCGGGACAGGGTCATGGCTACACCTTC.